One and the same sample provided the 18 T cell receptor beta chains below, sequenced in a study of cytomegalovirus exposure and HLA in healthy donors. Both 60 Vbeta primers and 13 Jbeta primers went into the PCR. TCRdb's table, derived via immunoSEQ multiplex PCR, lists solely in-frame clones and lacks some. The sample shows about 68,000 clones, about 81% of them seen only once. The sequencing sample was made of PBMCs. These TCRs come from a human donor in good health.

The chain combines TRBV11-1 with TRBJ2-3, with 10 bases fitting TRBD2. Germline loops: CDR1 SGHAT, CDR2 FQDESV (reference sequence). This CDR3 is 14 amino acids long. V gave up 6 bases and J gave up 9 bases; unmatched junction bases: 9. The CDR3, as DNA: TGTGCCAGCAGTCTAAGCGGGGGGGCGAAGACGCAGTATTTT. Protein product: CASSLSGGAKTQYF.

This rearrangement joins TRBV11-2 to TRBJ2-1; D possibly corresponds to TRBD1 (6 bases). Trimming cost V 6 bases and J 4 bases, with 13 bases left between them. The CDR3 spans 14 residues. Germline values: CDR1 SGHAT, CDR2 FQNNGV. The CDR3 DNA sequence: TGTGCCAGCAGTTCACAGGGCGGGTACAATGAGCAGTTCTTC. Protein product: CASSSQGGYNEQFF. The variable domain in full, completed from reference TRBV11-2 and TRBJ2-1, reads EAGVAQSPRYKIIEKRQSVAFWCNPISGHATLYWYQQILGQGPKLLIQFQNNGVVDDSQLPKDRFSAERLKGVDSTLKIQPAKLEDSAVYLCASSSQGGYNEQFFGPGTRLTVL.

V is TRBV14 and J is TRBJ2-5; perhaps TRBD2 as D (5 bases). Trimming cost V 0 bases and J 5 bases, with 13 bases left between them. Germline assignment: CDR1 SGHDN and CDR2 FVKESK. The CDR3 runs 15 residues. CDR3 sequence reads: CASSQDGTGGETQYF. The CDR3 DNA sequence: TGTGCCAGCAGCCAAGATGGAACGGGCGGGGAGACCCAGTACTTC.

The chain combines TRBV7-6 with TRBJ2-7; TRBD2 might be the D (6 bases). Germline CDR1 is SGHVS and CDR2 is FNYEAQ. The CDR3 totals 12 residues. The ends were cut back, 5 bases at V and 6 bases at J, with 11 bases in the middle. For the CDR3, the DNA is TGTGCCAGCAGCACTAGCAATCGCGAGCAGTACTTC. This sequence encodes CASSTSNREQYF.

CDR3 sequence reads: CASSPGDRGQETQYF. For the CDR3, the DNA is TGCGCCAGCAGCCCCGGGGACAGGGGGCAAGAGACCCAGTACTTC. The rearrangement joins TRBV5-1 to TRBJ2-5, with 11 bases fitting TRBD1. The CDR3 covers 15 residues. In germline, CDR1 is SGHRS, CDR2 YFSETQ. The V and J ends lost 4 bases and 2 bases, in that order; junction bases with no gene match: 4.

This chain connects TRBV2 to TRBJ1-3; 8 nucleotides align to TRBD1. Germline CDR1 reads SNHLY; CDR2 reads FYNNEI. This CDR3 contains 15 residues. V shed 1 base, J shed 4 bases, and the junction held 3 bases outside the gene matches. DNA of the CDR3: TGTGCCAGCAGTGAAGGGGCAGGGGGCGGAAACACCATATATTTT. Residues: CASSEGAGGGNTIYF. Full variable domain (missing parts from reference TRBV2 and TRBJ1-3): EPEVTQTPSHQVTQMGQEVILRCVPISNHLYFYWYRQILGQKVEFLVSFYNNEISEKSEIFDDQFSVERPDGSNFTLKIRSTKLEDSAMYFCASSEGAGGGNTIYFGEGSWLTVV.

This chain links TRBV19 with TRBJ1-3, with unresolved D. This CDR3 has 15 residues. Per the germline V gene, CDR1 is LNHDA and CDR2 is SQIVND (reference sequence). The V gene lost 6 bases and the J gene lost 3 bases, with 15 bases spanning the gap. CDR3 DNA sequence: TGTGCCAGTAGCGACTCCGGGAGCCGTGGAAACACCATATATTTT. Protein product: CASSDSGSRGNTIYF. Looking up the rest from reference TRBV19 and TRBJ1-3 gives the full variable domain: DGGITQSPKYLFRKEGQNVTLSCEQNLNHDAMYWYRQDPGQGLRLIYYSQIVNDFQKGDIAEGYSVSREKKESFPLTVTSAQKNPTAFYLCASSDSGSRGNTIYFGEGSWLTVV.

The V gene is TRBV28, the J gene TRBJ2-7, with 8 bases matching TRBD1. The CDR3 is made up of 13 amino acids. Germline CDR1 and CDR2: MDHEN and SYDVKM. With V trimmed by 4 bases and J by 7 bases, 6 bases remained unmatched. CDR3 loop: CASSSPTGEEQYF. CDR3 coding DNA: TGTGCCAGCAGTTCACCGACAGGGGAGGAGCAGTACTTC.

The chain links TRBV19 to TRBJ1-5; D may be TRBD1 (6 bases). The germline V gene has CDR1 LNHDA and CDR2 SQIVND (reference sequence). The length of the CDR3 is 15 residues. Trimming took off 5 bases at V and 5 bases at J, with 16 bases between the two ends. CDR3 sequence: CASSPSPPGDQPQHF. The CDR3 DNA reads as TGTGCCAGTAGTCCCTCACCCCCAGGGGATCAGCCCCAGCATTTT.

The chain is built from TRBV5-8 and TRBJ2-5, with D possibly matching TRBD1 (6 bases). CDR1 and CDR2 from the germline V gene are SGHTS and YDEGEE. The CDR3 extends over 14 amino acids. Deletions cut 2 bases from V and 2 bases from J, with 10 bases between. CDR3 nucleotides: TGTGCCAGCAGCTTTAGGGGGACGCAAGAGACCCAGTACTTC. It codes for CASSFRGTQETQYF.

The sample holds a few counts of this clone. The rearrangement uses TRBV12-5 and TRBJ2-3; TRBD2 might be the D (6 bases). The CDR3 runs 16 residues. Germline lookup yields CDR1 LGHNT and CDR2 FRNRAP. Trimming cost V 0 bases and J 4 bases, with 14 bases left between them. The CDR3 region is CASGLVTGSGADTQYF. The CDR3 bases are TGTGCTAGTGGTTTGGTAACGGGGTCGGGGGCAGATACGCAGTATTTT.

The V call is TRBV5-6, the J call TRBJ2-5, with D perhaps matching TRBD2 (6 bases). CDR3 length equals 12 residues. Germline V lookup: CDR1 SGHDT, CDR2 YYEEEE. The V gene lost 4 bases and the J gene lost 7 bases, with 11 bases spanning the gap. Here the CDR3 reads CASSPEGRTQYF. The CDR3 DNA reads as TGTGCCAGCAGCCCGGAGGGACGGACCCAGTACTTC. Drawing the rest from reference TRBV5-6 and TRBJ2-5, the complete variable domain is DAGVTQSPTHLIKTRGQQVTLRCSPKSGHDTVSWYQQALGQGPQFIFQYYEEEERQRGNFPDRFSGHQFPNYSSELNVNALLLGDSALYLCASSPEGRTQYFGPGTRLLVL.

This chain connects TRBV7-6 to TRBJ2-7; the match to TRBD2 covers 11 bases. The V segment lost 0 bases and the J segment 0 bases; nucleotides outside the gene matches: 4. The CDR3 has 17 residues. Per germline, CDR1 SGHVS and CDR2 FNYEAQ. The DNA for the CDR3 is TGTGCCAGCAGCTTAGCTAGCGGGGGGGCGAGCTCCTACGAGCAGTACTTC. Translated: CASSLASGGASSYEQYF.

The V call is TRBV2, the J call TRBJ1-4; D possibly corresponds to TRBD1 (6 bases). The CDR3 loop spans 14 amino acids. Trimming pared 9 bases from V and 3 bases from J, leaving 14 bases between. The germline CDR1 and CDR2 sequences are SNHLY and FYNNEI. CDR3 DNA: TGTGCCAGTGGCGGGGGGCAGGCTAATGAAAAACTGTTTTTT. Translated: CASGGGQANEKLFF.

The V call is TRBV19, the J call TRBJ1-2; 9 nucleotides align to TRBD1. Germline assignment: CDR1 LNHDA and CDR2 SQIVND (reference sequence). This CDR3 comprises 13 residues. J was trimmed by 4 bases and V by 6 bases; bases with no gene match: 3. As DNA, the CDR3 is TGTGCCAGTAGGGGACAGGGTCTCTATGGCTACACCTTC. Translated, it gives CASRGQGLYGYTF.

This sequence joins TRBV2 and TRBJ2-3; D ambiguous. Germline CDR1 and CDR2: SNHLY and FYNNEI. V was shortened by 3 bases and J by 0 bases, with 10 bases between the two germline ends. The CDR3 consists of 15 residues. The CDR3 DNA sequence: TGTGCCAGCAGTGAGGGCAGACCTAGCACAGATACGCAGTATTTT. Its protein is CASSEGRPSTDTQYF.

V usage is TRBV9 and J usage is TRBJ2-5; D possibly corresponds to TRBD1 (6 bases). Per germline, CDR1 SGDLS and CDR2 YYNGEE. With 0 bases removed from V and 2 bases from J, the gap between germline ends came to 11 bases. The CDR3 is 15 residues long. In DNA, the CDR3 is TGTGCCAGCAGCGTAGACGGGACACCACAAGAGACCCAGTACTTC. It is translated as CASSVDGTPQETQYF.

The V call is TRBV9, the J call TRBJ2-5; 10 bases are shared with TRBD2. The CDR3 contains 15 residues. Germline CDR1 SGDLS, CDR2 YYNGEE. After removal of 0 bases from V and 5 bases from J, the junction contained 4 bases not matched to a gene. DNA for the CDR3: TGTGCCAGCAGCGTAGGGGCTAGCGGGGGTGAGACCCAGTACTTC. Residues: CASSVGASGGETQYF.